Presented here are 12 T cell receptor beta chains from one specimen sequenced in a study of T cell repertoires in ileal Crohn's disease. Measured with immunoSEQ multiplex PCR; TCRdb has only the in-frame clones, and not every one. The sample yields fewer than 4,500 clones, roughly 89% seen once. Noted time point: proximal margin of the surgical specimen (macroscopically non-inflamed). Specimen: ileal tissue. The source of these receptors is an adult with Crohn's disease.

The rearrangement links TRBV21-1 to TRBJ1-1; the table assigns TRBD1, which was not confirmed against the DNA. TRBV21-1 is a documented pseudogene. The CDR3 is made up of 16 amino acids. CDR3 region: CASSKDPGAGNTEAFF. DNA for the CDR3: TGTGCCAGCAGCAAAGATCCAGGGGCGGGGAACACTGAAGCTTTCTTT.

As DNA, the CDR3 is TGTGCCAGCAGCCCAGCGGGACTAGCGGGAGGGTACGAGCAGTACTTC. This encodes CASSPAGLAGGYEQYF. This chain links TRBV11-3 with TRBJ2-7; 16 bases line up with TRBD2. Germline CDR1 reads SGHNT; CDR2 reads YENEEA. This CDR3 is 16 amino acids long. V dropped 5 bases and J dropped 4; count of bases not matched to a gene: 5.

The rearrangement links TRBV7-2 to TRBJ2-7; 7 bases are shared with TRBD2. V was pared by 5 bases and J by 3 bases, with 7 bases of the junction left unmatched. The CDR3 loop spans 14 amino acids. The germline V gene encodes CDR1 SGHTA and CDR2 FQGNSA. Here the CDR3 reads CASSERTGGYEQYF. CDR3 nucleotide sequence: TGTGCCAGCAGCGAGAGGACGGGGGGCTACGAGCAGTACTTC.

The chain couples TRBV7-3 to TRBJ1-1, with a tentative D call TRBD1 (5 bases). CDR1 is SGHTA, CDR2 FQGTGA, per germline. Trimming left V 1 base short and J 1 base short, with 7 bases between. CDR3 length equals 14 residues. DNA for the CDR3: TGTGCCAGCAGCTTAATGGGGGGGAACACTGAAGCTTTCTTT. It is translated as CASSLMGGNTEAFF.

This clone appeared a single time. This chain uses TRBV5-5 with TRBJ2-7; 12 nucleotides align to TRBD2. Germline V gives CDR1 SGHKS, CDR2 YYEKEE (reference sequence). This CDR3 is 14 amino acids long. The V and J ends lost 3 bases and 2 bases, in that order; junction bases with no gene match: 0. The CDR3: CASSSSGRAYEQYF. The CDR3 DNA is TGTGCCAGCAGCTCTAGCGGGAGGGCCTACGAGCAGTACTTC. The whole variable domain, remainder taken from reference TRBV5-5 and TRBJ2-7, is DAGVTQSPTHLIKTRGQQVTLRCSPISGHKSVSWYQQVLGQGPQFIFQYYEKEERGRGNFPDRFSARQFPNYSSELNVNALLLGDSALYLCASSSSGRAYEQYFGPGTRLTVT.

The chain has TRBV21-1 and TRBJ2-7; TRBD2, the table's D call, lacks a check against the DNA. TRBV21-1 is labeled a pseudogene. This CDR3 has 14 residues. In nucleotides, the CDR3 is TGTGCCAGCATTGGGAGCGGACCAACCTACGAGCAGTACTTC. Protein sequence: CASIGSGPTYEQYF.

The chain recombines TRBV28 with TRBJ1-2, with TRBD1 matching 7 bases. CDR1 and CDR2 (germline): MDHEN, SYDVKM. The CDR3 is 15 amino acids. V shed 5 bases and J 8 bases; nucleotides not matched to a gene: 14. The CDR3 DNA sequence: TGTGCCAGCAGTCCATCGACAGGGTACGGTTGGGGCTACACCTTC. This translates into CASSPSTGYGWGYTF.

The chain joins TRBV7-6 to TRBJ1-1; TRBD1 might be the D (5 bases). The CDR3 length is 16 residues. Germline V gene sequence: CDR1 SGHVS, CDR2 FNYEAQ. The V end lost 3 bases, the J end lost 2 bases, and 16 bases lay between the germline ends. CDR3 in amino acids: CASSFSGQGSNTEAFF. The CDR3 region has the DNA TGTGCCAGCAGCTTCTCTGGGCAGGGTTCAAACACTGAAGCTTTCTTT.

The chain links TRBV5-6 to TRBJ2-5; a possible D gene is TRBD2 (7 bases). The CDR3 contains 19 residues. Germline-derived CDR1 and CDR2 are SGHDT and YYEEEE. V was trimmed by 2 bases and J by 9 bases, leaving 32 bases between them. CDR3 in DNA: TGTGCCAGCAGCTTCCCCCCCCCGCACCTTTTCGGGCCGGGGGGCGCCCAGTACTTC. Its translation: CASSFPPPHLFGPGGAQYF. Full variable domain (rest looked up from reference TRBV5-6 and TRBJ2-5): DAGVTQSPTHLIKTRGQQVTLRCSPKSGHDTVSWYQQALGQGPQFIFQYYEEEERQRGNFPDRFSGHQFPNYSSELNVNALLLGDSALYLCASSFPPPHLFGPGGAQYFGPGTRLLVL.

DNA for the CDR3: TGTGCCAGCAGCTTAAACCCCGCAACTGGTGAAGCTTTCTTT. This translates into CASSLNPATGEAFF. V and J are TRBV7-2 and TRBJ1-1, with D hard to call. The CDR3 has 14 amino acids. The V gene's germline CDR1 is SGHTA and CDR2 FQGNSA. V lost 2 bases, J lost 7 bases, and 14 bases lay in between.

This chain links TRBV7-2 with TRBJ2-1; 10 bases align to TRBD2. The germline gives CDR1 SGHTA, CDR2 FQGNSA. The CDR3 runs 15 residues. Germline trimming cut 5 bases from V and 6 bases from J; bases unmatched to any gene: 7. The CDR3 coding sequence is TGTGCCAGCAGCATTAGCGGGAGGCCCGCCAATGAGCAGTTCTTC. Amino acid sequence: CASSISGRPANEQFF. The complete variable domain, with remaining parts taken from reference TRBV7-2 and TRBJ2-1, reads GAGVSQSPSNKVTEKGKDVELRCDPISGHTALYWYRQSLGQGLEFLIYFQGNSAPDKSGLPSDRFSAERTGGSVSTLTIQRTQQEDSAVYLCASSISGRPANEQFFGPGTRLTVL.

V and J are TRBV5-1 and TRBJ1-1; D ambiguous. CDR3 length equals 13 residues. Germline V CDR1 and CDR2: SGHRS, YFSETQ. Trimming pared 2 bases from V and 1 base from J, leaving 6 bases between. The CDR3 reads CASSFGGNTEAFF. CDR3 nucleotides: TGCGCCAGCAGCTTTGGAGGGAACACTGAAGCTTTCTTT.